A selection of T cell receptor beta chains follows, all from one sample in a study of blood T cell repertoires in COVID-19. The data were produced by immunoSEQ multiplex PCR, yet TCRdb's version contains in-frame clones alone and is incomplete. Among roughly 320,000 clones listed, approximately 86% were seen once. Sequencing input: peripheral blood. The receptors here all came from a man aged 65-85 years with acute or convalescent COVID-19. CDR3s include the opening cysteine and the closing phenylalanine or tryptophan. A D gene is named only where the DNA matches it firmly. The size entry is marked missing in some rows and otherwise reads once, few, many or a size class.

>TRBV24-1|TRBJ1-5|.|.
CATSVTDNQPQHF
TGTGCCACCAGTGTGACAGACAATCAGCCCCAGCATTTT
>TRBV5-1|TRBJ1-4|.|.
CASSLGTGQISTNEKLFF
TGCGCCAGCAGCTTGGGTACAGGGCAAATCTCAACTAATGAAAAACTGTTTTTT
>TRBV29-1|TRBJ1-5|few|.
CSVGAYGNQPQHF
TGCAGCGTGGGGGCTTATGGCAATCAGCCCCAGCATTTT
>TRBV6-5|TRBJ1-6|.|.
CASSYSWSNSPLHF
TGTGCCAGCAGTTACTCGTGGAGTAATTCACCCCTCCACTTT
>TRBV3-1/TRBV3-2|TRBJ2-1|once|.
CASSQAGVSSYNEQFF
TGTGCCAGCAGCCAAGCAGGGGTCAGCTCCTACAATGAGCAGTTCTTC
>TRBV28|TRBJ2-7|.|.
CASGRSYEQYF
TGTGCCAGCGGGAGGTCCTACGAGCAGTACTTC
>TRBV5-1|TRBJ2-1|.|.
CASSLVGGYNEQFF
TGCGCCAGCAGCTTGGTGGGAGGCTACAATGAGCAGTTCTTC
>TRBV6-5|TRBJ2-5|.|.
CASAPGGAQETQYF
TGTGCCAGCGCGCCCGGAGGTGCACAAGAGACCCAGTACTTC
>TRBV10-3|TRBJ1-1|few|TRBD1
CAIIRTGKLMNTEAFF
TGTGCCATCATTCGGACAGGGAAACTCATGAACACTGAAGCTTTCTTT
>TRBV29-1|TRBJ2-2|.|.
CSVGGPADTGELFF
TGCAGCGTTGGGGGGCCAGCGGACACCGGGGAGCTGTTTTTT
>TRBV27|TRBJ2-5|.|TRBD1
CASSSRRTGGMDQYF
TGTGCCAGCAGTTCCCGGAGGACAGGGGGCATGGACCAGTACTTC
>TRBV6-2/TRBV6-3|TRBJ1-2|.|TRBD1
CASSPGQGSYGYTF
TGTGCCAGCAGCCCCGGACAGGGAAGCTATGGCTACACCTTC
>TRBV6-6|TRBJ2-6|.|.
CASSYVGGANVLTF
TGTGCCAGCAGTTACGTCGGGGGGGCCAACGTCCTGACTTTC
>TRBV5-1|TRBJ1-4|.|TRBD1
CASSFTGTGPVEKLFF
TGCGCCAGCAGCTTCACTGGGACAGGGCCCGTTGAAAAACTGTTTTTT
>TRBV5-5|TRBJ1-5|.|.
CASSLGRSYSNQPQHF
TGTGCCAGCAGCTTGGGTAGAAGCTATAGCAATCAGCCCCAGCATTTT
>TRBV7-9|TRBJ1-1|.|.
CASSLGSEGRGTEAFF
TGTGCCAGCAGCTTAGGGTCGGAGGGACGTGGCACTGAAGCTTTCTTT
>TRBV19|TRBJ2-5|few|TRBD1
CASSSRQGQETQYF
TGTGCCAGTAGTTCCCGACAGGGTCAAGAGACCCAGTACTTC
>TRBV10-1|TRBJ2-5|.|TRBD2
CASSEGGGAVTQYF
TGCGCCAGCAGTGAGGGCGGGGGAGCCGTGACCCAGTACTTC
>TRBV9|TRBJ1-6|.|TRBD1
CASRLGQDSNSPLHF
TGTGCCAGCAGATTGGGACAGGACAGCAATTCACCCCTCCACTTT
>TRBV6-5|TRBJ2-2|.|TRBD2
CASRISGRNRELFF
TGTGCCAGCAGGATTAGCGGGAGGAACAGGGAGCTGTTTTTT
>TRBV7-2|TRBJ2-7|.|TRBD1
CASSFGRQGWVGEQYF
TGTGCCAGCAGCTTTGGGCGACAGGGTTGGGTGGGCGAGCAGTACTTC
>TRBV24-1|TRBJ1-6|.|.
CATRDSSLDSYNSPLHF
TGTGCCACCAGGGACTCCTCATTAGACTCCTATAATTCACCCCTCCACTTT
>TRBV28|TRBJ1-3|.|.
CASSLSGHSSGNTIYF
TGTGCCAGCAGTTTATCGGGACACAGCTCTGGAAACACCATATATTTT
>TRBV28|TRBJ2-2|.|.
CASSPAGRGTGELFF
TGTGCCAGCAGTCCCGCCGGCAGAGGCACCGGGGAGCTGTTTTTT
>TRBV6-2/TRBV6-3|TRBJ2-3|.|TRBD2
CASSYRGTSGGIADTQYF
TGTGCCAGCAGTTACCGAGGGACTAGCGGGGGGATCGCAGATACGCAGTATTTT
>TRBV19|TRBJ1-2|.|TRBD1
CASETGGYGYTF
TGTGCCAGCGAGACAGGGGGATATGGCTACACCTTC
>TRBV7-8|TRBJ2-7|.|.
CASSLGAGPIYEQYF
TGTGCCAGCAGCTTAGGGGCGGGGCCTATCTACGAGCAGTACTTC
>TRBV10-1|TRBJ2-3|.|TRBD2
CASSDPLAGVVDTQYF
TGCGCCAGCAGTGACCCTCTAGCGGGAGTGGTAGATACGCAGTATTTT
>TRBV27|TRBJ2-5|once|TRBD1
CASSSTGGVETQYF
TGTGCCAGCAGTTCGACAGGGGGTGTGGAGACCCAGTACTTC
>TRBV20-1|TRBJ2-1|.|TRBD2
CSASRSSGTSEQFF
TGCAGTGCTAGTCGGTCTAGCGGGACTAGTGAGCAGTTCTTC
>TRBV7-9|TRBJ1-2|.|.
CASSSPPLPDGYTF
TGTGCCAGCAGCTCCCCACCCCTGCCGGATGGCTACACCTTC
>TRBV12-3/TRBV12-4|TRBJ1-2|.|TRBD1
CASSPQGANGYTF
TGTGCCAGCAGTCCCCAGGGGGCTAATGGCTACACCTTC
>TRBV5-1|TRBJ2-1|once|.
CASSLWTVRNNEQFF
TGCGCCAGCAGCTTGTGGACAGTCCGTAACAATGAGCAGTTCTTC
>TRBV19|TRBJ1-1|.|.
CASSIRGGHTEAFF
TGTGCCAGTAGTATTCGGGGAGGACACACTGAAGCTTTCTTT
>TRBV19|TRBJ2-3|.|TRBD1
CASSTTGGLTDTQYF
TGTGCCAGTAGTACGACAGGGGGCTTGACAGATACGCAGTATTTT
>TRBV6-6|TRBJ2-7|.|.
CASSYSMGTRYEQYF
TGTGCCAGCAGTTACTCGATGGGGACACGGTACGAGCAGTACTTC
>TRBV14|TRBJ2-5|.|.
CASSQVGRQTQYF
TGTGCCAGCAGCCAAGTGGGGCGTCAGACCCAGTACTTC
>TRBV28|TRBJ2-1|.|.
CASSLLLDSQGNEQFF
TGTGCCAGCAGTTTACTTCTAGATAGCCAGGGCAATGAGCAGTTCTTC
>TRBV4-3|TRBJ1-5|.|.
CASSQELAVSNQPQHF
TGCGCCAGCAGCCAAGAGTTGGCAGTTAGCAATCAGCCCCAGCATTTT
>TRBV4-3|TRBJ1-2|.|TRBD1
CASSQELGQGLEGYTF
TGCGCCAGCAGCCAAGAACTGGGACAGGGGTTGGAGGGCTACACCTTC
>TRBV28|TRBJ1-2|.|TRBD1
CASSQGQVYGYTF
TGTGCCAGCAGTCAAGGACAGGTCTATGGCTACACCTTC
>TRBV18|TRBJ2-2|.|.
CASSPRIANTGELFF
TGTGCCAGCTCACCAAGAATAGCGAACACCGGGGAGCTGTTTTTT
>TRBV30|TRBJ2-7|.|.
CAWSVRNRGVPYEQYF
TGTGCCTGGAGTGTACGCAACCGCGGGGTCCCCTACGAGCAGTACTTC
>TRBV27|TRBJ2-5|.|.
CASSFKRQETQYF
TGTGCCAGCAGTTTTAAGCGCCAAGAGACCCAGTACTTC
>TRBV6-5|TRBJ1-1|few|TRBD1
CASRTGTANTEAFF
TGTGCCAGCAGAACCGGGACAGCCAACACTGAAGCTTTCTTT
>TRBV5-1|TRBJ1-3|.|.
CASSSYNSLPSGNTIYF
TGCGCCAGCAGCTCTTATAACAGCCTACCCTCTGGAAACACCATATATTTT
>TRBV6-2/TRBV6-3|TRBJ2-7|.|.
CASSYRGYEQYF
TGTGCCAGCAGTTATCGGGGCTACGAGCAGTACTTC
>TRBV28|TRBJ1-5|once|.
CASSGGSAQHF
TGTGCCAGCAGTGGTGGTTCGGCCCAGCATTTT
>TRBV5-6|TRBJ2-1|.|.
CASSLVEGGNEQFF
TGTGCCAGCAGCTTGGTGGAAGGGGGCAATGAGCAGTTCTTC
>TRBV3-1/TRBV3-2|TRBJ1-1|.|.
CASSQDNSDIQAFF
TGTGCCAGCAGCCAGGACAACTCAGATATACAAGCTTTCTTT
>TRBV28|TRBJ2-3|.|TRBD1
CASTRKRTGLRTDTQYF
TGTGCCAGCACGAGAAAAAGGACAGGACTTCGCACAGATACGCAGTATTTT
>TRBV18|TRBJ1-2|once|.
CASSPRSAGNYGYTF
TGTGCCAGCTCACCACGTTCAGCAGGGAACTATGGCTACACCTTC
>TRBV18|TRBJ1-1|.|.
CASSLNTGYAEAFF
TGTGCCAGCTCATTGAATACGGGGTACGCTGAAGCTTTCTTT
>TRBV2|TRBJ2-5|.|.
CASGGEETQYF
TGTGCCAGCGGAGGTGAAGAGACCCAGTACTTC
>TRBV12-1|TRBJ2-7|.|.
CASINLGGGRKYEQYF
TGTGCCAGCATCAACTTAGGGGGAGGGCGCAAGTACGAGCAGTACTTC